This T cell receptor beta chain was sequenced in a study of blood T cell repertoires in COVID-19. In terms of age and location, participants ranged from roughly 18 to 100 years and lived in around 22 US areas. Participant reports of clinical history set cohort assignment. Two negative PCRs, clearance, or symptom resolution had been documented for recovered Cohort 3 donors. The repertoire was sequenced with immunoSEQ multiplex PCR; TCRdb's copy has only in-frame clones and lacks some. In the table there are a few hundred thousand clones, about 90% of which are singletons. The sequence was obtained from a woman aged 30 to 39 who had recovered from COVID-19. Material: PBMCs or T cells enriched from blood (not recorded which).

Here the CDR3 DNA reads TGTGCCAGCAGTTATGGGGGGTTGCGTGGCTACACCTTC. Amino acid sequence: CASSYGGLRGYTF. The chain is built from TRBV28 and TRBJ1-2; weak D call: TRBD1 (5 bases). Germline V gene data show CDR1 as MDHEN and CDR2 as SYDVKM. The V end was cut by 4 bases, the J end by 7 bases, with 13 bases between. The CDR3 has 13 amino acids.